The clone carrying this T cell receptor beta chain was counted many times. Its antigen is still unknown. The data are from a study of identical twins. Study-wide findings and caveats: Excess sharing between twins was weaker in beta out-of-frame sequences.

V shed 2 bases and J 3 bases; nucleotides not matched to a gene: 4. The CDR3 is 15 residues long. TCRdb re-analysed the 5' RACE reads in MiXCR, keeping a single row per CDR3 protein. There are fewer than 450,000 distinct CDR3 sequences in the sample; roughly 9% occur only once, and approximately 8.9% lies in the top ten. The receptor comes from a woman between 50 and 59 years old in good health. The genes are TRBV12-3 or TRBV12-4 and TRBJ1-5; 7 nucleotides match TRBD1. Sequenced sample: naive T cells sorted from blood. This CDR3 reads CASSLRGQNNQPQHF. In DNA, the CDR3 is TGTGCCAGCAGTTTAAGGGGACAGAACAATCAGCCCCAGCATTTT.